These 19 T cell receptor beta chains were sequenced from one sample in a study of beta chain features in type 1 diabetes (dated by TCRdb to between 2017 and 2018). What the research found in general, with its limitations: In all four CD4+ subsets, TCRB CDR3 length was moderately but significantly shorter in type 1 diabetes patients.

These receptors' antigens are unknown. The library came from the immunoSEQ multiplex PCR assay. The entire isolated RNA was reverse transcribed using the High Capacity cDNA Reverse Transcription Kit, and thus expressed TCRB transcripts were sequenced. TCRdb re-hosts the immuneACCESS table, in-frame sequences only. Its copies lack some clones; in the studies checked, an unresolved V gene accounts for under half of them, and the cause for the rest is not known. In this sample the table shows about 370,000 clones, around 10% of which occur a single time. The ten biggest clones cover around 0.66% of the sample. The source material was central memory CD4+ T cells from blood. Receptor source: a man aged 25 to 45 with type 1 diabetes.

In this sample, this clone turned up many times. The rearrangement joins TRBV29-1 to TRBJ1-1; D is perhaps TRBD1 (6 bases). The CDR3 spans 15 residues. The germline V gene has CDR1 SQVTM and CDR2 ANQGSEA. V lost 3 bases, J lost 3 bases, and 17 bases lay in between. The CDR3 region is CSVEKGKRGDTEAFF. Written as DNA, the CDR3 is TGCAGCGTTGAGAAGGGGAAAAGGGGGGACACTGAAGCTTTCTTT. The whole variable domain, filled in from reference TRBV29-1 and TRBJ1-1, reads SAVISQKPSRDICQRGTSLTIQCQVDSQVTMMFWYRQQPGQSLTLIATANQGSEATYESGFVIDKFPISRPNLTFSTLTVSNMSPEDSSIYLCSVEKGKRGDTEAFFGQGTRLTVV.

The chain joins TRBV5-1 to TRBJ1-1; D unresolved. Trimming removed 1 base at V and 0 bases at J, with 16 bases between. This CDR3 has 17 amino acids. Per germline, CDR1 SGHRS and CDR2 YFSETQ. The CDR3 sequence: CASSLSYPGGLNTEAFF. CDR3 bases: TGCGCCAGCAGCTTGTCGTATCCCGGAGGACTGAACACTGAAGCTTTCTTT.

This clone was recorded many times. Other nucleotide sequences from this sample produce the same CDR3. This rearrangement joins TRBV28 to TRBJ2-1; 10 nucleotides match TRBD2. Germline values: CDR1 MDHEN, CDR2 SYDVKM. V gave up 2 bases and J gave up 7 bases; unmatched junction bases: 2. This CDR3 contains 14 residues. Written as DNA, the CDR3 is TGTGCCAGCAGTTTACGACTAGCGGGTAATGAGCAGTTCTTC. Amino acids: CASSLRLAGNEQFF.

This chain uses TRBV28 with TRBJ2-7; D ambiguous. Trimming cost V 1 base and J 6 bases, with 7 bases left between them. The CDR3 has 12 amino acids. Per germline, CDR1 MDHEN and CDR2 SYDVKM. The CDR3: CASSLSGFEQYF. Written as DNA, the CDR3 is TGTGCCAGCAGTTTATCGGGTTTCGAGCAGTACTTC.

This clone was counted between two and nine times. This chain connects TRBV14 to TRBJ2-3, with TRBD2 matching over 8 bases. Trimming at V came to 0 bases and at J to 2 bases, leaving 7 bases not matched to a gene. CDR1 is SGHDN and CDR2 is FVKESK in the germline V gene. The CDR3 has 17 residues. In DNA, the CDR3 is TGTGCCAGCAGCCAAGATATACTAGCGGATTTCACAGATACGCAGTATTTT. Its protein is CASSQDILADFTDTQYF.

This clone has a single count. The same CDR3 is also encoded by other DNA sequences in this sample. The chain recombines TRBV5-1 with TRBJ2-5, with D possibly TRBD2 on 5 matching bases. The CDR3 length is 13 residues. Germline CDR1 SGHRS, CDR2 YFSETQ. Deletions cut 4 bases from V and 4 bases from J, with 11 bases between. The CDR3 reads CASSPGLAETQYF. CDR3 DNA sequence: TGCGCCAGCAGCCCAGGACTTGCAGAGACCCAGTACTTC.

This chain's CDR3 is CASSFLHRATEAFF. The CDR3 nucleotides read TGTGCCAGCAGCTTTCTCCACAGGGCCACTGAAGCTTTCTTT. V is TRBV5-8 and J is TRBJ1-1; D is perhaps TRBD1 (6 bases). Germline V lookup: CDR1 SGHTS, CDR2 YDEGEE. This CDR3 has 14 amino acids. V dropped 2 bases and J dropped 4 bases, with 12 bases sitting between them.

This chain links TRBV29-1 with TRBJ2-5; D perhaps matches TRBD1 (5 bases). The DNA end lines up better with TRBJ2-7; the J call may be wrong. The germline CDR1 and CDR2 sequences are SQVTM and ANQGSEA. There are 12 residues in the CDR3. The CDR3 bases are TGCAGCGTACTAACTCAGGGCTACGAGCAGTACTTC. It translates to CSVLTQGYEQYF.

The J gene is TRBJ2-1, the V gene TRBV7-9, with 9 bases identical to TRBD2. CDR1 SEHNR and CDR2 FQNEAQ come from the germline V gene (reference sequence). V trimming: 3 bases; J trimming: 10 bases; junction bases outside the gene matches: 10. The CDR3 is 15 amino acids. CDR3 protein: CASSFSGSHGEEQFF. The DNA of the CDR3 is TGTGCCAGCAGCTTTAGCGGGAGTCACGGCGAGGAGCAGTTCTTC.

CDR3 loop: CASSGRVQETQYF. CDR3 coding DNA: TGTGCCAGCAGTGGGAGGGTCCAAGAGACCCAGTACTTC. The gene calls are TRBV6-1 and TRBJ2-5; perhaps TRBD2 as D (6 bases). There are 13 residues in the CDR3. Germline-derived CDR1 and CDR2 are MNHNS and SASEGT. V lost 4 bases, J lost 1 base, and 7 bases lay in between.

As DNA, the CDR3 is TGCGCCAGCAGCCAAGGGTCACAGGGAGGTGGATACAGTGGCTACACCTTC. This codes for CASSQGSQGGGYSGYTF. J is TRBJ1-2 and V is TRBV4-3; a weak D match, TRBD1 (6 bases). Germline values: CDR1 LGHNA, CDR2 YSLEER. CDR3 length: 17 amino acids. V shed 1 base and J shed 7 bases, with 22 bases lying between them.

In this sample, this clone turned up a few times. V usage is TRBV6-5 and J usage is TRBJ1-2, with no clear D. CDR1 is MNHEY, CDR2 SVGAGI, per germline. This CDR3 has 13 residues. Trimming took 10 bases from V and 7 from J, leaving 19 bases between them. The CDR3 DNA is TGTGCCACGCGGGAGGTGCGGATGAGTGGCTACACCTTC. This translates into CATREVRMSGYTF.

This clone was picked up many times. The chain couples TRBV5-4 to TRBJ1-2; D perhaps matches TRBD1 (6 bases). Trimming took off 4 bases at V and 2 bases at J, with 9 bases between the two ends. This CDR3 has 13 amino acids. Germline CDR1 and CDR2: SGHNT and YYREEE (reference sequence). The CDR3 sequence: CASSADRNYGYTF. CDR3 sequence (DNA): TGTGCCAGCAGCGCGGACAGAAACTATGGCTACACCTTC.

The V gene is TRBV6-6, the J gene TRBJ2-7, with TRBD2 matching 7 bases. The ends lost 0 bases at V and 2 bases at J; junction bases unmatched: 1. Germline V gene lookup returns CDR1 MNHNY and CDR2 SVGAGI (reference sequence). This CDR3 comprises 14 residues. CDR3 nucleotides: TGTGCCAGCAGTTACTCGGCGGGGGCCTACGAGCAGTACTTC. Translated, it gives CASSYSAGAYEQYF.

This clone was counted between two and nine times. The gene calls are TRBV5-4 and TRBJ1-1; 8 bases agree with TRBD1. Per the germline V gene, CDR1 is SGHNT and CDR2 is YYREEE (reference sequence). This CDR3 region has 13 residues. Trimming removed 4 bases from V and 13 bases from J; junction bases left unmatched: 12. The CDR3 reads CASSTGQEIKGFF. The CDR3 DNA reads TGTGCCAGCAGCACGGGACAGGAGATTAAAGGTTTCTTT.

The V call is TRBV5-1, the J call TRBJ1-5; TRBD1 is a possible D gene (6 bases). Trimming took 3 bases from V and 6 from J, leaving 16 bases between them. There are 15 residues in the CDR3. Germline loops: CDR1 SGHRS, CDR2 YFSETQ. The CDR3 bases are TGCGCCAGCAGCTGGGACGGGGGCGAAGGTCAGCCCCAGCATTTT. Residues: CASSWDGGEGQPQHF.

This chain links TRBV7-3 with TRBJ2-5, with 7 nucleotides matching TRBD2. Germline values: CDR1 SGHTA, CDR2 FQGTGA. The CDR3 totals 16 residues. Trimming at V came to 5 bases and at J to 2 bases, leaving 11 bases not matched to a gene. DNA for the CDR3: TGTGCCAGCAGCCCGGTGGGGAGGGGAGGGCAAGAGACCCAGTACTTC. Its translation: CASSPVGRGGQETQYF.

The table lists this clone with a few counts. This chain links TRBV7-2 with TRBJ2-7; 7 positions match TRBD1. Germline trimming cut 7 bases from V and 3 bases from J; bases unmatched to any gene: 12. The CDR3 has 15 residues. In germline, CDR1 is SGHTA, CDR2 FQGNSA. Here the CDR3 reads CASTEQTGINYEQYF. The DNA for the CDR3 is TGTGCCAGCACCGAACAGACAGGGATCAACTACGAGCAGTACTTC.

The rearrangement uses TRBV7-6 and TRBJ2-7, with D possibly matching TRBD1 (6 bases). V gave up 5 bases and J gave up 0 bases, with 11 bases separating them. Germline CDR1 reads SGHVS; CDR2 reads FNYEAQ. This CDR3 is 14 amino acids long. The DNA of the CDR3 is TGTGCCAGCAGCCGCTCGACAGGCTCCTACGAGCAGTACTTC. It translates to CASSRSTGSYEQYF.